This T cell receptor (beta chain) comes out of a study of preoperative IRX-2 immunotherapy in early breast cancer. Treatment defined: preoperative locoregional IRX-2 cytokine immunotherapy. Trimming took 4 bases from V and 1 from J; bases not matched to a gene: 6. This CDR3 is built from 15 residues. Per the germline V gene, CDR1 is LGHNA and CDR2 is YSLEER. This table comes from immunoSEQ multiplex PCR, and its TCRdb copy is limited to in-frame clones, with some not included. The sample lists around 35,000 clones, about 95% occurring once. The sequence was collected from a human donor with breast cancer. The chain combines TRBV4-3 with TRBJ2-7; 8 nucleotides match TRBD1. The sample was acquired from a patient treated with IRX-2 immunotherapy. CDR3: CASSLRTGRSYEQYF. The CDR3 DNA follows: TGCGCCAGCAGCCTACGGACAGGGAGGTCCTACGAGCAGTACTTC.